A single sample gave rise to the 16 T cell receptor beta chains below, sequenced in a study of cytomegalovirus exposure and HLA in healthy donors. The PCR had 60 Vbeta and 13 Jbeta primers. Method: immunoSEQ multiplex PCR; TCRdb's copy keeps in-frame clones and lacks some. The table shows over 90,000 clones, with less than 90% occurring only once. The sample was PBMCs. These receptor sequences come from a middle-aged man in good health and CMV-seronegative.

The chain is built from TRBV19 and TRBJ1-5; 9 nucleotides align to TRBD1. The CDR3 has 15 amino acids. Germline trimming cut 7 bases from V and 6 bases from J; bases unmatched to any gene: 10. Germline assignment: CDR1 LNHDA and CDR2 SQIVND (reference sequence). This chain's CDR3 is CASTPSGQGGQPQHF. In DNA form, the CDR3 reads TGTGCCAGTACCCCATCGGGACAGGGAGGTCAGCCCCAGCATTTT.

This clone ranks as medium-sized. This CDR3 is CASSHGSEAFF. CDR3 nucleotides: TGCGCCAGCAGCCACGGGAGTGAAGCTTTCTTT. The rearrangement uses TRBV4-1 and TRBJ1-1; D is undetermined. The CDR3 loop spans 11 amino acids. Trimming cost V 3 bases and J 7 bases, with 6 bases left between them. The germline CDR1 and CDR2 sequences are MGHRA and YSYEKL.

The rearrangement uses TRBV6-6 and TRBJ1-2, with D possibly being TRBD1 (6 bases). Germline V lookup: CDR1 MNHNY, CDR2 SVGAGI (reference sequence). V lost 7 bases to trimming and J lost 5 bases, with 14 bases between them. There are 13 residues in the CDR3. The CDR3 coding sequence is TGTGCCAGCACCCTTACAGGGCTTTATGGCTACACCTTC. This codes for CASTLTGLYGYTF.

This chain connects TRBV4-3 to TRBJ2-7; possibly TRBD1 for D (6 bases). Trimming shortened V by 0 bases and J by 1 base, and 10 bases separated the two germline ends. The CDR3 runs to 15 residues. The germline CDR1 and CDR2 sequences are LGHNA and YSLEER. The CDR3 nucleotides read TGCGCCAGCAGCCAAGACCGGACAGTGTCCTACGAGCAGTACTTC. Its protein is CASSQDRTVSYEQYF.

J is TRBJ1-5 and V is TRBV6-1; D is ambiguous. V lost 2 bases and J lost 5, with 4 bases in between. This CDR3 comprises 12 residues. Germline V gives CDR1 MNHNS, CDR2 SASEGT. The CDR3 DNA is TGTGCCAGCAGTGAATCAGATCAGCCCCAGCATTTT. Its protein is CASSESDQPQHF.

The CDR3 spells CASSSHMGRETQYF. The DNA for the CDR3 is TGTGCCAGCAGCTCGCACATGGGGCGGGAGACCCAGTACTTC. The chain combines TRBV6-6 with TRBJ2-5; possibly TRBD1 for D (5 bases). The CDR3 is 14 residues long. Germline V lookup: CDR1 MNHNY, CDR2 SVGAGI (reference sequence). The V end was cut by 6 bases, the J end by 5 bases, with 16 bases between.

The CDR3 nucleotides read TGTGCCAGCAGTTCCGCCGGGACAGGGGTAACAGATACGCAGTATTTT. Translation: CASSSAGTGVTDTQYF. The chain couples TRBV6-6 to TRBJ2-3; 10 bases align to TRBD1. The CDR3 has 16 amino acids. Germline assignment: CDR1 MNHNY and CDR2 SVGAGI (reference sequence). The J segment lost 3 bases and the V segment lost 4 bases, leaving 7 bases of the junction unmatched.

Only one count was recorded for this clone. V usage is TRBV13 and J usage is TRBJ1-2; D uncertain. The V gene's germline CDR1 is PRHDT and CDR2 FYEKMQ (reference sequence). The CDR3 covers 13 residues. The V end was cut by 4 bases, the J end by 4 bases, with 10 bases between. The CDR3 DNA follows: TGTGCCAGCAGCTCCCGGGCGGGCTATGGCTACACCTTC. This translates into CASSSRAGYGYTF. Complete variable domain (other parts from reference TRBV13 and TRBJ1-2): AAGVIQSPRHLIKEKRETATLKCYPIPRHDTVYWYQQGPGQDPQFLISFYEKMQSDKGSIPDRFSAQQFSDYHSELNMSSLELGDSALYFCASSSRAGYGYTFGSGTRLTVV.

The V gene is TRBV2, the J gene TRBJ1-4; no clear D gene. There are 12 residues in the CDR3. V dropped 8 bases and J dropped 5 bases, with 9 bases sitting between them. Germline assignment: CDR1 SNHLY and CDR2 FYNNEI. The CDR3 DNA reads TGTGCCAGCTGGGCGGGGAATGAAAAACTGTTTTTT. Its protein product is CASWAGNEKLFF.

The CDR3 DNA reads as TGTGCCAGCAGCTTAAGTTACGGGGTCTCCTACAATGAGCAGTTCTTC. This codes for CASSLSYGVSYNEQFF. The chain joins TRBV7-9 to TRBJ2-1; D is perhaps TRBD2 (5 bases). Germline-derived CDR1 and CDR2 are SEHNR and FQNEAQ (reference sequence). This CDR3 region has 16 residues. The V end lost 2 bases, the J end lost 0 bases, and 11 bases lay between the germline ends.

The chain recombines TRBV2 with TRBJ1-1, with 10 positions matching TRBD1. CDR1 is SNHLY and CDR2 is FYNNEI in the germline V gene. This CDR3 is built from 14 residues. J gave up 1 base and V 6 bases, and 2 bases lay outside the gene matches. The chain's CDR3 is CASRRDRGNTEAFF. The CDR3 region has the DNA TGTGCCAGCAGAAGGGACAGGGGGAACACTGAAGCTTTCTTT.

The V and J genes are TRBV5-8 and TRBJ1-2; maybe TRBD1 (6 bases). Looked up from germline, CDR1 is SGHTS and CDR2 is YDEGEE. The V end lost 6 bases, the J end lost 4 bases, and 13 bases lay between the germline ends. CDR3 size: 13 residues. The CDR3 region has the DNA TGTGCCAGCACCTATACAGGGCCCTATGGCTACACCTTC. Its protein is CASTYTGPYGYTF. The whole variable domain, filled in from reference TRBV5-8 and TRBJ1-2, reads EAGVTQSPTHLIKTRGQQATLRCSPISGHTSVYWYQQALGLGLQFLLWYDEGEERNRGNFPPRFSGRQFPNYSSELNVNALELEDSALYLCASTYTGPYGYTFGSGTRLTVV.

This sequence joins TRBV10-1 and TRBJ2-3, with 8 bases fitting TRBD2. This CDR3 contains 14 residues. J gave up 2 bases and V 5 bases, and 3 bases lay outside the gene matches. Germline CDR1 reads WNHNN; CDR2 reads SYGVQD (reference sequence). This CDR3 reads CASSNGLATDTQYF. Here the CDR3 DNA reads TGCGCCAGCAGTAATGGACTAGCCACAGATACGCAGTATTTT.

The J gene is TRBJ2-3, the V gene TRBV18, with D perhaps matching TRBD2 (5 bases). The CDR3 covers 15 residues. Between the trimmed V and J ends, which lost 2 bases and 0 bases, there was a span of 9 bases. Per germline, CDR1 KGHSH and CDR2 LQKENI. The CDR3 protein is CASSPWGVSTDTQYF. CDR3 bases: TGTGCCAGCTCACCATGGGGAGTTAGCACAGATACGCAGTATTTT. Combining the CDR3 with reference TRBV18 and TRBJ2-3 gives the whole variable domain NAGVMQNPRHLVRRRGQEARLRCSPMKGHSHVYWYRQLPEEGLKFMVYLQKENIIDESGMPKERFSAEFPKEGPSILRIQQVVRGDSAAYFCASSPWGVSTDTQYFGPGTRLTVL.

This chain joins TRBV5-1 and TRBJ2-7; 8 bases fit TRBD2. The junction had 4 bases not matched to a gene; V was cut back by 2 bases and J by 0 bases. The CDR3 sequence is 15 residues long. Germline V gene data show CDR1 as SGHRS and CDR2 as YFSETQ. The CDR3 loop reads CASSLQRGSSYEQYF. CDR3 in DNA: TGCGCCAGCAGCTTACAGCGGGGGAGCTCCTACGAGCAGTACTTC.

The gene calls are TRBV30 and TRBJ2-5; 15 bases are shared with TRBD2. The germline gives CDR1 GTSNPN, CDR2 SVGIG (reference sequence). This CDR3 is 17 amino acids long. With 0 bases clipped from V and 5 bases from J, the junction kept 7 bases outside the gene matches. The CDR3 nucleotides read TGTGCCTGGAGTGTAAGAGGACTAGCGGGGGGGTCGGAGACCCAGTACTTC. Encoded protein: CAWSVRGLAGGSETQYF. The full variable domain, completed using reference TRBV30 and TRBJ2-5, is SQTIHQWPATLVQPVGSPLSLECTVEGTSNPNLYWYRQAAGRGLQLLFYSVGIGQISSEVPQNLSASRPQDRQFILSSKKLLLSDSGFYLCAWSVRGLAGGSETQYFGPGTRLLVL.